These T cell receptor beta chains were read from a single sample in a study of OX40 agonist ivuxolimab in advanced cancers. Profiling relied on immunoSEQ multiplex PCR, and the TCRdb table lists in-frame clones only, not all of them. The sample yields 45,000 to 60,000 clones, 60% to 80% seen once. The starting material was CD4+ or CD8+ T cells sorted from blood, obtained in a trial of the OX40 agonist ivuxolimab. These receptors originate from an adult with an advanced solid tumor such as melanoma, head and neck, liver or kidney cancer. The CDR3 runs from the conserved cysteine through the conserved F or W. D genes are given only for firm matches. The listing skips clone size in some rows; elsewhere it reads once, few, many or a size class.

D,V,size,J,DNA,CDR3
.,TRBV7-2,once,TRBJ1-2,TGTGCCAGCAGCTTAGAGGTCAGCCTGTATGGCTACACCTTC,CASSLEVSLYGYTF
.,TRBV6-1,.,TRBJ2-1,TGTGCCAGCAGTGAAGACAAATGGTCCTACAATGAGCAGTTCTTC,CASSEDKWSYNEQFF
.,TRBV19,.,TRBJ1-5,TGTGCCAGTAGTATAGGGCCCAGGGGTCGGTCGTATCAGCCCCAGCATTTT,CASSIGPRGRSYQPQHF
TRBD2,TRBV13,once,TRBJ2-1,TGTGCCAGCAGCTTAGGAGCGGGGGGGCCGGAGGAGCAGTTCTTC,CASSLGAGGPEEQFF
.,TRBV5-6,.,TRBJ1-6,TGTGCCAGCAGACCCTACGGAAGGGGATCACCCCTCCACTTT,CASRPYGRGSPLHF
.,TRBV6-5,once,TRBJ2-2,TGTGCCAGCAGTGCCCATAGGGGGACCGGGGAGCTGTTTTTT,CASSAHRGTGELFF
TRBD2,TRBV5-1,few,TRBJ2-7,TGCGCCAGCAGCGGCCTTAGCGGGAGGGCCAGGTACGAGCAGTACTTC,CASSGLSGRARYEQYF
TRBD1,TRBV5-6,.,TRBJ2-1,TGTGCCAGCAGCCGACGACAGGGGGGCGGTGAGCAGTTCTTC,CASSRRQGGGEQFF
.,TRBV11-2,.,TRBJ2-7,TGTGCCAGCAGCTCCCCTGGGGGCAGGTACGAGCAGTACTTC,CASSSPGGRYEQYF
TRBD1,TRBV5-1,.,TRBJ1-1,TGCGCCAGCAGCTCCACAGGATGGGACAGAATGAACACTGAAGCTTTCTTT,CASSSTGWDRMNTEAFF
.,TRBV19,.,TRBJ2-5,TGTGCCAGTAGTCCCCCGGGGGTGGGGATAGAGACCCAGTACTTC,CASSPPGVGIETQYF
.,TRBV14,.,TRBJ2-1,TGTGCCAGCAGCCAAGCCCGGGTCGAGCAGTTCTTC,CASSQARVEQFF
TRBD2,TRBV5-1,.,TRBJ2-7,TGCGCCAGCAGCTTGCAGCGGGACGGCTACGAGCAGTACTTC,CASSLQRDGYEQYF
.,TRBV5-6,.,TRBJ2-3,TGTGCCAGCAGCCGGGCAGGCACAGATACGCAGTATTTT,CASSRAGTDTQYF
.,TRBV6-5,.,TRBJ1-5,TGTGCCAGCAGTCGGACCGGTTTCAATCAGCCCCAGCATTTT,CASSRTGFNQPQHF
TRBD1,TRBV6-5,.,TRBJ2-1,TGTGCCAGCAGTTACACGGACAGGGGCCATAACAATGAGCAGTTCTTC,CASSYTDRGHNNEQFF
.,TRBV5-1,.,TRBJ2-3,TGCGCCAGCAGCTTGGTGGGGACGGATCGGGAGGATACGCAGTATTTT,CASSLVGTDREDTQYF
TRBD1,TRBV7-6,few,TRBJ2-7,TGTGCCAGCAGCTCGTACAGGGGGCACGAGCAGTACTTC,CASSSYRGHEQYF
TRBD1,TRBV5-1,.,TRBJ1-4,TGCGCCAGCAGCGACCCGGGACAGGGGGCAATACTGTTTTTT,CASSDPGQGAILFF
TRBD1,TRBV7-9,.,TRBJ1-1,TGTGCCAGCAGCTTGAGGGACAGGGGGCGAGCTTTCTTT,CASSLRDRGRAFF
.,TRBV27,.,TRBJ2-7,TGTGCCAGCAGTTCCGCCGGGACACCCTACGAGCAGTACTTC,CASSSAGTPYEQYF
TRBD1,TRBV5-1,.,TRBJ2-5,TGCGCCAGCAGCTGGGCACAGGGGATCACCCAAGAGACCCAGTACTTC,CASSWAQGITQETQYF
.,TRBV9,.,TRBJ2-7,TGTGCCAGCAGCGTATTCGCCGGTAGTACCTACGAGCAGTACTTC,CASSVFAGSTYEQYF
.,TRBV20-1,.,TRBJ2-3,TGCAGTGCCCCGGTCACAGATACGCAGTATTTT,CSAPVTDTQYF
.,TRBV5-5,.,TRBJ2-1,TGTGCCAGCAGCCCGGAGGGCCGCCACAATGAGCAGTTCTTC,CASSPEGRHNEQFF
TRBD2,TRBV5-4,.,TRBJ2-1,TGTGCCAGCAGCTTGGGGGCGGGGGCCTACAATGAGCAGTTCTTC,CASSLGAGAYNEQFF
TRBD2,TRBV7-2,.,TRBJ2-2,TGTGCCAGCAGCTTAAAGTGGACTAGCGGGAAGGGCGGGGAGCTGTTTTTT,CASSLKWTSGKGGELFF
TRBD1,TRBV2,few,TRBJ1-1,TGTGCCAGCAGTGGGGGTAGGGGACAGGACACTGAAGCTTTCTTT,CASSGGRGQDTEAFF
.,TRBV6-6,.,TRBJ1-1,TGTGCCAGCAGTTACGGCGGGTCAAACACTGAAGCTTTCTTT,CASSYGGSNTEAFF
.,TRBV10-3,.,TRBJ1-5,TGTGCCATCAGTGAAGAACAAAGGTTACAGCCCCAGCATTTT,CAISEEQRLQPQHF
.,TRBV6-5,.,TRBJ2-7,TGTGCCAGCAGCAACAGGATCGGCGAGCAGTACTTC,CASSNRIGEQYF
.,TRBV6-5,.,TRBJ2-2,TGTGCCAGCAGCCCCCAGGGTAGTGCCGGGGAGCTGTTTTTT,CASSPQGSAGELFF
.,TRBV28,.,TRBJ2-3,TGTGCCAGCAGTTTAGGAAGTACGCAGTATTTT,CASSLGSTQYF
TRBD2,TRBV2,.,TRBJ2-3,TGTGCCAGCCGGTCTAGCGGGAGTACGCAGTATTTT,CASRSSGSTQYF
.,TRBV7-9,.,TRBJ1-1,TGTGCCAGCAGCCGAAGCCTCTCGGGGCCGAACACTGAAGCTTTCTTT,CASSRSLSGPNTEAFF
.,TRBV6-1,.,TRBJ1-4,TGTGCCAGCAGTGCCAGTGGAGGAGGGGAGTACGGTGAAAAACTGTTTTTT,CASSASGGGEYGEKLFF
.,TRBV18,.,TRBJ2-2,TGTGCCAGCTCTCGACCCGACACCGGGGAGCTGTTTTTT,CASSRPDTGELFF
.,TRBV6-5,.,TRBJ1-5,TGTGCCAGCAGCCCCGACAGATCGAGCAATCAGCCCCAGCATTTT,CASSPDRSSNQPQHF
.,TRBV28,.,TRBJ2-7,TGTGCCAGCAGTTTAATAGGGGGGGAAGACTACGAGCAGTACTTC,CASSLIGGEDYEQYF
.,TRBV10-1,.,TRBJ2-1,TGCGCCAGCGCCGAGGGGCCCTCGATCGATGAGCAGTTCTTC,CASAEGPSIDEQFF